This T cell receptor (beta chain) derives from a study of patients and donors after allogeneic stem cell transplantation. Via MiXCR, TCRdb re-called the RT-PCR reads, giving one row per CDR3 protein. The repertoire has about a million distinct CDR3 sequences, more than 15% of them found once; the top ten carry around 6%. The table lists this clonotype with a few counts. CDR3 length: 14 residues. From germline, CDR1 is SGHRS and CDR2 YFSETQ. V lost 2 bases and J lost 5, with 10 bases in between. The chain combines TRBV5-1 with TRBJ1-4, with D possibly matching TRBD1 (6 bases). Sequenced: blood, either unsorted or a sorted T cell fraction (not recorded which). This TCR came from a human donor who was either an allogeneic HSCT recipient or a stem cell or donor lymphocyte infusion donor (not recorded which). It is not recorded whose cells these are; they may come from a transplant donor. CDR3 in DNA: TGCGCCAGCAGCTTTACAGGGCGAAATGAAAAACTGTTTTTT. This encodes CASSFTGRNEKLFF.